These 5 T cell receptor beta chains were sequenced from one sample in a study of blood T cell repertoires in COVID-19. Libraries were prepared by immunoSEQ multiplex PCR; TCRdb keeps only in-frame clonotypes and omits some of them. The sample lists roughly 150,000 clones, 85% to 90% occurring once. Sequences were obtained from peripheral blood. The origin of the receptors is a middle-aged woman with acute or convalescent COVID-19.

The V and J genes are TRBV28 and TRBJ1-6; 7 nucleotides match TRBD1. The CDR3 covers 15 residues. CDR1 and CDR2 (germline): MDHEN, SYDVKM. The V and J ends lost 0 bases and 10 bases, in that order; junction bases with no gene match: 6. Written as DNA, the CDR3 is TGTGCCAGCAGTTTATGGGAAGGGGGCAAGTCACCCCTCCACTTT. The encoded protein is CASSLWEGGKSPLHF.

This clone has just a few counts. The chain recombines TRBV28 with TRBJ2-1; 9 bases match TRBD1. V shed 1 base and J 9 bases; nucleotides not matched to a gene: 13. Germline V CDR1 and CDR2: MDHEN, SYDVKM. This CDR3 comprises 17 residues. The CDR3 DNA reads TGTGCCAGCAGTTTATCGGGAGGACAGGGGAGAAATGTTGAGCAGTTCTTC. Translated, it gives CASSLSGGQGRNVEQFF. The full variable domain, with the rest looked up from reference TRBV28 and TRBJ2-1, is DVKVTQSSRYLVKRTGEKVFLECVQDMDHENMFWYRQDPGLGLRLIYFSYDVKMKEKGDIPEGYSVSREKKERFSLILESASTNQTSMYLCASSLSGGQGRNVEQFFGPGTRLTVL.

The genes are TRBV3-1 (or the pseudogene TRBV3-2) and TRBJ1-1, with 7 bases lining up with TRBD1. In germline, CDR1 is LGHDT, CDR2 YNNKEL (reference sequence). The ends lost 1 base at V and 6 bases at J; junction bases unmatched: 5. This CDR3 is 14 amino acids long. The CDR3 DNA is TGTGCCAGCAGCCAAGGACAGGGAGGCGCTGAAGCTTTCTTT. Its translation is CASSQGQGGAEAFF.

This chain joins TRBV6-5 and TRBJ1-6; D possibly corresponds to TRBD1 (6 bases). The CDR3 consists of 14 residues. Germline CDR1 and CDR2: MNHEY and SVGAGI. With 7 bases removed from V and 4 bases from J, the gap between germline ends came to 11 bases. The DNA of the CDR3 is TGTGCCAGCATCCTAGGACAGTATAATTCACCCCTCCACTTT. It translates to CASILGQYNSPLHF.

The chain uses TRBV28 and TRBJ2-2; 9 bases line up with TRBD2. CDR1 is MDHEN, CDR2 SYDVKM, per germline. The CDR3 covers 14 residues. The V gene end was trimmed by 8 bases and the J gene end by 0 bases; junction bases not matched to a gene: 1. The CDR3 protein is CASRLAANTGELFF. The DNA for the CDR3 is TGTGCCAGCCGACTAGCGGCGAACACCGGGGAGCTGTTTTTT.